These 30 T cell receptor beta chains share one sample of origin, sequenced in a study of blood T cell repertoires in COVID-19. Using immunoSEQ multiplex PCR, the repertoire was profiled, and TCRdb retains in-frame clones only, with some absent. The data hold some 74,000 clones, with over 75% observed a single time. The sequenced material came from peripheral blood. The source of these receptors is a man aged 45-65 years with active COVID-19.

The chain employs TRBV27 and TRBJ2-1; 8 bases match TRBD2. Germline CDR1 reads MNHEY; CDR2 reads SMNVEV (reference sequence). V shed 3 bases, J shed 0 bases, and the junction held 10 bases outside the gene matches. The CDR3 has 18 amino acids. The DNA of the CDR3 is TGTGCCAGCAGTTTTAGCGGGGTGCCTACCCCCTCCTACAATGAGCAGTTCTTC. This codes for CASSFSGVPTPSYNEQFF.

The chain recombines TRBV7-3 with TRBJ2-7, with 10 bases identical to TRBD1. The CDR3 totals 14 residues. The trim removed 6 bases at V and 3 bases at J, leaving 5 bases unmatched. The germline V gene encodes CDR1 SGHTA and CDR2 FQGTGA. The chain's CDR3 is CASRRTGGDYEQYF. CDR3 DNA: TGTGCCAGCAGGCGGACAGGGGGGGACTACGAGCAGTACTTC. The full variable domain, with the rest looked up from reference TRBV7-3 and TRBJ2-7, is GAGVSQTPSNKVTEKGKYVELRCDPISGHTALYWYRQSLGQGPEFLIYFQGTGAADDSGLPNDRFFAVRPEGSVSTLKIQRTERGDSAVYLCASRRTGGDYEQYFGPGTRLTVT.

This rearrangement joins TRBV4-1 to TRBJ2-7, with D uncertain. CDR1 and CDR2 from the germline V gene are MGHRA and YSYEKL. V was shortened by 0 bases and J by 2 bases, with 8 bases between the two germline ends. The CDR3 runs 14 residues. DNA of the CDR3: TGCGCCAGCAGCCAAGAGGCCCAACCCTACGAGCAGTACTTC. Protein sequence: CASSQEAQPYEQYF.

This chain connects TRBV7-2 to TRBJ2-3; 7 nucleotides match TRBD1. CDR1 is SGHTA, CDR2 FQGNSA, per germline. The length of the CDR3 is 13 residues. Trimming took 7 bases from V and 1 from J; bases not matched to a gene: 2. The CDR3 sequence is CASTDRGTDTQYF. In DNA, the CDR3 is TGTGCCAGCACCGACAGGGGCACAGATACGCAGTATTTT.

This clone has a single count. The chain recombines TRBV6-2 or TRBV6-3 with TRBJ1-1, with 7 bases lining up with TRBD1. The trim removed 6 bases at V and 0 bases at J, leaving 4 bases unmatched. CDR1 is MNHEY, CDR2 SVGEGT, per germline. The CDR3 totals 14 residues. CDR3 protein: CASSVQGMNTEAFF. As DNA, the CDR3 is TGTGCCAGCAGCGTACAGGGGATGAACACTGAAGCTTTCTTT.

The chain joins TRBV5-1 to TRBJ1-1; 8 nucleotides agree with TRBD1. J was trimmed by 1 base and V by 4 bases; bases with no gene match: 9. The CDR3 loop spans 16 amino acids. Germline CDR1 and CDR2: SGHRS and YFSETQ. The CDR3 DNA reads as TGCGCCAGCAGCCCACAATTTGGACAGGGGAACACTGAAGCTTTCTTT. Its protein product is CASSPQFGQGNTEAFF.

The rearrangement links TRBV30 to TRBJ2-1, with 8 bases that match TRBD1. The CDR3 is made up of 17 amino acids. Per germline, CDR1 GTSNPN and CDR2 SVGIG (reference sequence). The J segment lost 7 bases and the V segment lost 0 bases, leaving 14 bases of the junction unmatched. CDR3 sequence (DNA): TGTGCCTGGAGTGTAAGGTCCGGGACAGGCCTTAGGAATGAGCAGTTCTTC. It yields the protein CAWSVRSGTGLRNEQFF.

The chain couples TRBV5-1 to TRBJ1-2; 7 positions match TRBD1. Germline assignment: CDR1 SGHRS and CDR2 YFSETQ. After removal of 3 bases from V and 4 bases from J, the junction contained 6 bases not matched to a gene. The CDR3 contains 14 residues. The CDR3 here is CASSWDSLSYGYTF. Here the CDR3 DNA reads TGCGCCAGCAGCTGGGACAGCTTGTCCTATGGCTACACCTTC. The full variable domain, rest sourced from reference TRBV5-1 and TRBJ1-2, is KAGVTQTPRYLIKTRGQQVTLSCSPISGHRSVSWYQQTPGQGLQFLFEYFSETQRNKGNFPGRFSGRQFSNSRSEMNVSTLELGDSALYLCASSWDSLSYGYTFGSGTRLTVV.

This rearrangement joins TRBV18 to TRBJ2-2; 8 nucleotides line up with TRBD2. The germline gives CDR1 KGHSH, CDR2 LQKENI. With 3 bases clipped from V and 1 base from J, the junction kept 4 bases outside the gene matches. The CDR3 is 16 amino acids. As DNA, the CDR3 is TGTGCCAGCTCACCCACTAGCGGAGAGAACACCGGGGAGCTGTTTTTT. It codes for CASSPTSGENTGELFF.

The gene calls are TRBV6-2 or TRBV6-3 and TRBJ2-3; the match to TRBD2 covers 13 bases. Losses at the gene ends were 6 bases for V and 2 bases for J; bases not matched to a gene: 8. Germline assignment: CDR1 MNHEY and CDR2 SVGEGT. The CDR3 spans 17 residues. CDR3 protein: CASSRTSGGTFTDTQYF. As DNA, the CDR3 is TGTGCCAGCAGCCGGACTAGCGGGGGAACTTTCACAGATACGCAGTATTTT.

This clone has just a few counts. V is TRBV4-1 and J is TRBJ2-4; 8 bases fit TRBD1. V lost 3 bases, J lost 6 bases, and 7 bases stayed unmatched. Looked up from germline, CDR1 is MGHRA and CDR2 is YSYEKL. CDR3 length: 15 amino acids. CDR3 sequence (DNA): TGCGCCAGCAGCCATACTGTGACAGGGGTAAACATTCAGTACTTC. It encodes CASSHTVTGVNIQYF.

This chain links TRBV5-1 with TRBJ1-1, with 8 positions matching TRBD1. CDR1 and CDR2 (germline): SGHRS, YFSETQ. This CDR3 is built from 14 residues. V was pared by 10 bases and J by 5 bases, with 13 bases of the junction left unmatched. CDR3 bases: TGCGCCTCCTGGGGAGACAGGGGAAAAACTGAAGCTTTCTTT. Translation: CASWGDRGKTEAFF.

The genes are TRBV29-1 and TRBJ2-2; 9 positions agree with TRBD2. CDR3 size: 15 residues. The ends lost 1 base at V and 1 base at J; junction bases unmatched: 1. Germline V gene lookup returns CDR1 SQVTM and CDR2 ANQGSEA. The CDR3 DNA follows: TGCAGCGTTGAAGCACTAGCGGGGAACACCGGGGAGCTGTTTTTT. It encodes CSVEALAGNTGELFF.

The chain links TRBV7-2 to TRBJ2-7; maybe TRBD1 (5 bases). Germline-derived CDR1 and CDR2 are SGHTA and FQGNSA. This CDR3 comprises 15 residues. The V end lost 0 bases, the J end lost 2 bases, and 11 bases lay between the germline ends. The chain's CDR3 is CASSLAPTAAYEQYF. The CDR3 region has the DNA TGTGCCAGCAGCTTAGCCCCGACAGCTGCCTACGAGCAGTACTTC. The complete variable domain, with remaining parts taken from reference TRBV7-2 and TRBJ2-7, reads GAGVSQSPSNKVTEKGKDVELRCDPISGHTALYWYRQSLGQGLEFLIYFQGNSAPDKSGLPSDRFSAERTGGSVSTLTIQRTQQEDSAVYLCASSLAPTAAYEQYFGPGTRLTVT.

The chain couples TRBV19 to TRBJ1-5; D not resolved. The germline gives CDR1 LNHDA, CDR2 SQIVND (reference sequence). Trimming removed 3 bases at V and 4 bases at J, with 7 bases between. The CDR3 contains 13 residues. The CDR3 sequence is CASSMRVNQPQHF. CDR3 bases: TGTGCCAGTAGTATGAGAGTAAATCAGCCCCAGCATTTT.

The J gene is TRBJ2-1, the V gene TRBV2; tentatively, D is TRBD2 (5 bases). V was clipped by 7 bases and J by 3 bases, with 16 bases between them. The CDR3 contains 15 residues. The germline CDR1 and CDR2 sequences are SNHLY and FYNNEI. CDR3 amino acids: CASTPRASLYNEQFF. The CDR3 nucleotides read TGTGCCAGCACGCCGAGGGCTAGCCTCTACAATGAGCAGTTCTTC. Based on the CDR3 plus reference TRBV2 and TRBJ2-1, the full variable domain is EPEVTQTPSHQVTQMGQEVILRCVPISNHLYFYWYRQILGQKVEFLVSFYNNEISEKSEIFDDQFSVERPDGSNFTLKIRSTKLEDSAMYFCASTPRASLYNEQFFGPGTRLTVL.

This chain uses TRBV7-9 with TRBJ2-7; a weak D match, TRBD1 (7 bases). Trimming stripped 3 bases from V and 1 base from J, with 10 bases between. Germline V gives CDR1 SEHNR, CDR2 FQNEAQ (reference sequence). This CDR3 spans 14 amino acids. In nucleotides, the CDR3 is TGTGCCAGCAGCTTGGAGGGACAGTCCTACGAGCAGTACTTC. Translation gives CASSLEGQSYEQYF.

The chain combines TRBV5-1 with TRBJ2-7, with TRBD2 identical over 8 bases. The CDR3 sequence is 15 residues long. The V gene end was trimmed by 4 bases and the J gene end by 3 bases; junction bases not matched to a gene: 9. In germline, CDR1 is SGHRS, CDR2 YFSETQ. The CDR3 DNA follows: TGCGCCAGCAGCCCGTCAGCGGGAGCCGGCTACGAGCAGTACTTC. Translated: CASSPSAGAGYEQYF. The whole variable domain, remainder taken from reference TRBV5-1 and TRBJ2-7, is KAGVTQTPRYLIKTRGQQVTLSCSPISGHRSVSWYQQTPGQGLQFLFEYFSETQRNKGNFPGRFSGRQFSNSRSEMNVSTLELGDSALYLCASSPSAGAGYEQYFGPGTRLTVT.

This clone was seen a single time. The V call is TRBV4-3, the J call TRBJ2-7; 12 bases align to TRBD2. After removal of 4 bases from V and 2 bases from J, the junction contained 18 bases not matched to a gene. Per germline, CDR1 LGHNA and CDR2 YSLEER. CDR3 length: 20 amino acids. Here the CDR3 DNA reads TGCGCCAGCAGCCCTCGACTAGCGGGAGACGGGGAGGGTAGACCCTACGAGCAGTACTTC. Translating it yields CASSPRLAGDGEGRPYEQYF.

This clone showed up just once. V is TRBV3-1 (or the pseudogene TRBV3-2) and J is TRBJ2-5; TRBD2 aligns across 8 bases. The germline V gene encodes CDR1 LGHDT and CDR2 YNNKEL (reference sequence). With V trimmed by 4 bases and J by 1 base, 8 bases remained unmatched. The CDR3 has 16 residues. Here the CDR3 reads CASSRRSSGPQETQYF. CDR3 bases: TGTGCCAGCAGCCGCCGATCTAGCGGGCCCCAAGAGACCCAGTACTTC.

This chain connects TRBV20-1 to TRBJ2-1, with D possibly matching TRBD1 (6 bases). Germline V gene lookup returns CDR1 DFQATT and CDR2 SNEGSKA (reference sequence). The CDR3 sequence is 16 residues long. Between the trimmed V and J ends, which lost 3 bases and 4 bases, there was a span of 19 bases. The CDR3 DNA reads as TGCAGTGCTAGTAGGTCTGGGCAGGGGCCTTACAATGAGCAGTTCTTC. Residues: CSASRSGQGPYNEQFF.

The J gene is TRBJ2-5, the V gene TRBV2; TRBD2 matches at 13 bases. This CDR3 contains 16 residues. The V gene's germline CDR1 is SNHLY and CDR2 FYNNEI. After removal of 6 bases from V and 4 bases from J, the junction contained 8 bases not matched to a gene. Here the CDR3 reads CASSKGLAGVGETQYF. The CDR3 nucleotides read TGTGCCAGCAGCAAAGGACTAGCGGGAGTAGGAGAGACCCAGTACTTC.

The chain carries TRBV6-2 or TRBV6-3 and TRBJ1-2; D gene uncertain. Trimming pared 2 bases from V and 4 bases from J, leaving 8 bases between. The V gene's germline CDR1 is MNHEY and CDR2 SVGEGT. CDR3 length: 13 residues. This CDR3 reads CASSYTAVYGYTF. Written as DNA, the CDR3 is TGTGCCAGCAGTTACACGGCGGTCTATGGCTACACCTTC.

V and J are TRBV4-1 and TRBJ2-1; 7 bases are a match to TRBD2. V trimming: 4 bases; J trimming: 6 bases; junction bases outside the gene matches: 15. Germline V gene data show CDR1 as MGHRA and CDR2 as YSYEKL. This CDR3 contains 17 residues. The CDR3 loop reads CASSREGTSALSNEQFF. The CDR3 DNA sequence: TGCGCCAGCAGCCGAGAGGGTACTAGCGCTCTCTCCAATGAGCAGTTCTTC.

This rearrangement joins TRBV7-6 to TRBJ2-1; 8 nucleotides agree with TRBD2. Germline CDR1 is SGHVS and CDR2 is FNYEAQ. J was trimmed by 8 bases and V by 5 bases; bases with no gene match: 14. The CDR3 length is 16 residues. The CDR3 DNA reads as TGTGCCAGCAGCCCCCGCCCCGGGCGGGGGGTCGATGAGCAGTTCTTC. Translation gives CASSPRPGRGVDEQFF.

The V gene is TRBV5-5, the J gene TRBJ2-2, with 9 bases lining up with TRBD2. The CDR3 has 16 residues. Germline assignment: CDR1 SGHKS and CDR2 YYEKEE (reference sequence). V was pared by 2 bases and J by 2 bases, with 4 bases of the junction left unmatched. The CDR3 reads CASSFPSGINTGELFF. The CDR3 region has the DNA TGTGCCAGCAGCTTCCCTAGCGGGATCAACACCGGGGAGCTGTTTTTT.

The CDR3, as DNA: TGTGCCAGCAGTTACTCCCCGTCCGGGAACAGCGAGCAGTACTTC. Translation gives CASSYSPSGNSEQYF. This chain links TRBV6-5 with TRBJ2-7, with D possibly being TRBD2 (5 bases). Germline CDR1 reads MNHEY; CDR2 reads SVGAGI. Trimming left V 0 bases short and J 6 bases short, with 15 bases between. There are 15 residues in the CDR3.

The CDR3 DNA follows: TGTGCCAGCAGTTTGGGCGCGGGGGGTACAGATACGCAGTATTTT. This codes for CASSLGAGGTDTQYF. The chain carries TRBV28 and TRBJ2-3; 8 bases match TRBD2. The J segment lost 3 bases and the V segment lost 3 bases, leaving 5 bases of the junction unmatched. CDR1 is MDHEN and CDR2 is SYDVKM in the germline V gene. The CDR3 is 15 amino acids.

The rearrangement uses TRBV28 and TRBJ1-3; D not resolved. The CDR3 is 13 amino acids. CDR1 and CDR2 (germline): MDHEN, SYDVKM. Trimming pared 1 base from V and 5 bases from J, leaving 6 bases between. The CDR3 is CASSLSGRNTIYF. In DNA form, the CDR3 reads TGTGCCAGCAGTTTATCGGGGAGAAACACCATATATTTT. The full variable domain, its missing parts supplied by reference TRBV28 and TRBJ1-3, is DVKVTQSSRYLVKRTGEKVFLECVQDMDHENMFWYRQDPGLGLRLIYFSYDVKMKEKGDIPEGYSVSREKKERFSLILESASTNQTSMYLCASSLSGRNTIYFGEGSWLTVV.

Of note for this clone: Within the sample, other DNA sequences also encode this same CDR3. The rearrangement links TRBV11-2 to TRBJ2-3, with D perhaps matching TRBD1 (5 bases). The V and J ends lost 1 base and 3 bases respectively, with 5 bases between them. The germline V gene encodes CDR1 SGHAT and CDR2 FQNNGV. CDR3 length equals 13 residues. CDR3 loop: CASSLAGTDTQYF. In DNA, the CDR3 is TGTGCCAGCAGCTTAGCAGGGACAGATACGCAGTATTTT.